Below, 11 T cell receptor beta chains from the same sample are listed, as sequenced in a study of OX40 agonist ivuxolimab in advanced cancers. Libraries were prepared by immunoSEQ multiplex PCR; TCRdb keeps only in-frame clonotypes and omits some of them. The sample yields 70,000 or so clones, roughly nine tenths seen once. The sequencing used CD4+ or CD8+ T cells sorted from blood, collected in a trial of the OX40 agonist ivuxolimab. These receptors were taken from an adult with an advanced solid tumor such as melanoma, head and neck, liver or kidney cancer.

This rearrangement joins TRBV14 to TRBJ2-7; 7 bases map to TRBD1. V dropped 1 base and J dropped 1; count of bases not matched to a gene: 10. Germline CDR1 SGHDN, CDR2 FVKESK. CDR3 length: 17 amino acids. In DNA, the CDR3 is TGTGCCAGCAGCCAAGCGGAACAGGGGCCAAAGTCCTACGAGCAGTACTTC. The encoded protein is CASSQAEQGPKSYEQYF.

J is TRBJ2-1 and V is TRBV9, with a weak D call TRBD1 (5 bases). The CDR3 totals 16 residues. The germline V gene encodes CDR1 SGDLS and CDR2 YYNGEE. V was trimmed by 0 bases and J by 0 bases, leaving 10 bases between them. The CDR3 DNA is TGTGCCAGCAGCGTAGAAGTGGGGCTCTCCTACAATGAGCAGTTCTTC. Its translation: CASSVEVGLSYNEQFF.

This rearrangement joins TRBV11-2 to TRBJ1-6; TRBD1 might be the D (5 bases). The CDR3 length is 14 residues. Per the germline V gene, CDR1 is SGHAT and CDR2 is FQNNGV. V lost 9 bases, J lost 10 bases, and 19 bases lay in between. The CDR3, as DNA: TGTGCCAGTTCGAGGTTAAAAGGGGAGTCACCCCTCCACTTT. Protein sequence: CASSRLKGESPLHF.

V usage is TRBV7-9 and J usage is TRBJ2-5; D gene unclear. V shed 5 bases and J shed 5 bases, with 15 bases lying between them. Germline values: CDR1 SEHNR, CDR2 FQNEAQ (reference sequence). The CDR3 has 14 residues. The CDR3 is CASSPVAARETQYF. The CDR3 nucleotides are TGTGCCAGCAGCCCCGTGGCAGCTCGGGAGACCCAGTACTTC.

V usage is TRBV6-4 and J usage is TRBJ2-3; 8 positions match TRBD1. The V gene end was trimmed by 4 bases and the J gene end by 4 bases; junction bases not matched to a gene: 7. This CDR3 is built from 15 residues. Per germline, CDR1 MRHNA and CDR2 SNTAGT. CDR3: CASSVETGAPDTQYF. CDR3 in DNA: TGTGCCAGCAGTGTGGAGACAGGGGCCCCAGATACGCAGTATTTT.

The V gene is TRBV15, the J gene TRBJ2-7; TRBD1 matches 8 bases. Germline assignment: CDR1 LNHNV and CDR2 YYDKDF (reference sequence). CDR3 length equals 14 residues. The V gene end was trimmed by 6 bases and the J gene end by 3 bases; junction bases not matched to a gene: 7. CDR3 in amino acids: CATRRTGLGYEQYF. CDR3 bases: TGTGCCACCAGACGGACAGGGTTGGGCTACGAGCAGTACTTC.

The J gene is TRBJ2-7, the V gene TRBV7-9; 8 nucleotides match TRBD2. V gave up 5 bases and J gave up 4 bases; unmatched junction bases: 10. There are 15 residues in the CDR3. Germline values: CDR1 SEHNR, CDR2 FQNEAQ (reference sequence). CDR3 sequence: CASSTLAGFFYEQYF. CDR3 DNA: TGTGCCAGCAGCACCTTAGCGGGGTTTTTTTACGAGCAGTACTTC.

V usage is TRBV5-6 and J usage is TRBJ2-7, with D tentatively TRBD2 (6 bases). The CDR3 loop spans 14 amino acids. Between the trimmed V and J ends, which lost 4 bases and 6 bases, there was a span of 17 bases. Germline CDR1 is SGHDT and CDR2 is YYEEEE. CDR3 bases: TGTGCCAGCAGCGTGACTAGTCCCCTTTTCGAGCAGTACTTC. It specifies CASSVTSPLFEQYF. Supplemented by reference TRBV5-6 and TRBJ2-7, the full variable domain reads DAGVTQSPTHLIKTRGQQVTLRCSPKSGHDTVSWYQQALGQGPQFIFQYYEEEERQRGNFPDRFSGHQFPNYSSELNVNALLLGDSALYLCASSVTSPLFEQYFGPGTRLTVT.

This sequence joins TRBV18 and TRBJ1-2; D perhaps matches TRBD1 (5 bases). The CDR3 is 15 residues long. The V end was cut by 3 bases, the J end by 0 bases, with 11 bases between. Germline V gene sequence: CDR1 KGHSH, CDR2 LQKENI. CDR3: CASSPSQGANYGYTF. The CDR3 coding sequence is TGTGCCAGCTCACCCTCGCAGGGAGCTAACTATGGCTACACCTTC.

J is TRBJ2-7 and V is TRBV14; 9 nucleotides match TRBD2. From germline, CDR1 is SGHDN and CDR2 FVKESK. After removal of 0 bases from V and 8 bases from J, the junction contained 23 bases not matched to a gene. The CDR3 consists of 20 residues. The CDR3 sequence: CASSQDREYGTSYKIMKQYF. The CDR3 DNA reads TGTGCCAGCAGCCAAGATCGTGAGTACGGGACTAGCTATAAGATTATGAAGCAGTACTTC.

The table lists this clone with a few counts. The chain recombines TRBV27 with TRBJ1-3; D unresolved. CDR1 is MNHEY, CDR2 SMNVEV, per germline (reference sequence). This CDR3 comprises 15 residues. V gave up 3 bases and J gave up 0 bases, with 9 bases separating them. CDR3 in DNA: TGTGCCAGCAGTTTTTCAGGAGGCTCTGGAAACACCATATATTTT. This codes for CASSFSGGSGNTIYF.